This T cell receptor beta chain was observed in a study of CD8 T cells in ankylosing spondylitis. Study-level results: Reactive arthritis synovial fluid and blood were previously reported to contain some motif variants. In ankylosing spondylitis blood, a motif of roughly 8 highly homologous TCR beta variants appeared characteristic.

In this sample, this clonotype turned up a few times. Its antigen is still unknown. CDR1 SGHAT and CDR2 FQNNGV come from the germline V gene. Trimming cost V 1 base and J 4 bases; bases outside gene matches: 3. CDR3 length: 15 amino acids. Quantitative 5'-RACE with molecular barcodes was used to make the TCR beta libraries. From the 5' RACE reads, TCRdb called clonotypes with MiXCR, one entry per CDR3 protein. The sample contains 200,000 to 250,000 distinct CDR3 sequences, about 16% of which appear only once. The sequence was obtained from a male donor with ankylosing spondylitis. The sequencing input was blood, either unsorted or a sorted T cell fraction (not recorded which). The genes are TRBV11-2 and TRBJ2-7; 11 bases are a match to TRBD1. DNA of the CDR3: TGTGCCAGCAGCTTAGGAGGGACAGGGGGATACGAGCAGTACTTC. Translating it yields CASSLGGTGGYEQYF.